This T cell receptor beta chain stems from a study of blood T cell repertoires in COVID-19. In the study overall: Samples taken during acute and convalescent COVID-19 were collected in the United States, Italy and Spain.

V trimming: 3 bases; J trimming: 2 bases; junction bases outside the gene matches: 7. CDR1 and CDR2 (germline): SGHTA, FQGNSA. The length of the CDR3 is 16 residues. The repertoire was sequenced with immunoSEQ multiplex PCR; TCRdb's copy has only in-frame clones and lacks some. The sample yields approximately 300,000 clones, about 92% seen once. Input material: PBMCs or T cells enriched from blood (not recorded which). The clonotype was recovered from a woman in her twenties or thirties who had recovered from COVID-19. The rearrangement links TRBV7-2 to TRBJ1-2; TRBD1 aligns across 9 bases. CDR3 residues: CASSFSPGQGNYGYTF. DNA of the CDR3: TGTGCCAGCAGCTTCTCCCCCGGACAGGGGAACTATGGCTACACCTTC.